Listed below are T cell receptor beta chains from one sample, sequenced in a study of blood T cell repertoires in COVID-19. Assay used: immunoSEQ multiplex PCR; TCRdb lists only in-frame clones, some missing. Of fewer than 250,000 clones detected, 70% to 90% appear once; the ten largest clones hold about 2.5%. The specimen sequenced was peripheral blood. The receptors derive from a woman aged 70-85 years with active or convalescent COVID-19. The CDR3 runs from the conserved cysteine through the conserved F or W. The order of the fields is CDR3 protein, CDR3 DNA, D gene, V gene, J gene, clone size. A D gene is named only where the DNA matches it firmly. Clone size is stated in some rows and not others, as once, few, many or a class when expanded.

CDR3aa: CASSQGAGFTGELFF
CDR3nt: TGTGCCAGCAGCCAAGGTGCGGGGTTTACCGGGGAGCTGTTTTTT
d_gene: -
v_gene: TRBV3-1/TRBV3-2
j_gene: TRBJ2-2
abundance: -

CDR3aa: CSVEGQYGGIQYF
CDR3nt: TGCAGCGTTGAAGGACAGTATGGTGGCATTCAGTACTTC
d_gene: -
v_gene: TRBV29-1
j_gene: TRBJ2-4
abundance: -

CDR3aa: CASSLDTRGTGELFF
CDR3nt: TGTGCCAGCAGTTTGGACACCCGTGGCACCGGGGAGCTGTTTTTT
d_gene: -
v_gene: TRBV7-2
j_gene: TRBJ2-2
abundance: -

CDR3aa: CASSLIAGSHTQYF
CDR3nt: TGTGCCAGCAGCCTCATAGCGGGGTCTCATACGCAGTATTTT
d_gene: TRBD2
v_gene: TRBV9
j_gene: TRBJ2-3
abundance: -

CDR3aa: CASSPTGALPLNTEAFF
CDR3nt: TGTGCCAGCAGCCCTACAGGCGCTCTCCCCTTGAACACTGAAGCTTTCTTT
d_gene: -
v_gene: TRBV7-2
j_gene: TRBJ1-1
abundance: -

CDR3aa: CASSPGQGLSNEKLFF
CDR3nt: TGTGCCAGCAGCCCGGGACAGGGGCTTTCTAATGAAAAACTGTTTTTT
d_gene: TRBD1
v_gene: TRBV5-4
j_gene: TRBJ1-4
abundance: -

CDR3aa: CASSHIPGVPSYEQYF
CDR3nt: TGTGCCAGCAGCCACATTCCAGGGGTGCCCTCCTACGAGCAGTACTTC
d_gene: -
v_gene: TRBV3-1/TRBV3-2
j_gene: TRBJ2-7
abundance: -

CDR3aa: CASSKGGTGGERQYF
CDR3nt: TGTGCCAGCAGCAAAGGGGGGACAGGGGGCGAACGGCAGTACTTC
d_gene: -
v_gene: TRBV21-1
j_gene: TRBJ2-7
abundance: -

CDR3aa: CASSLTPSGPTDTQYF
CDR3nt: TGTGCCAGCAGCCTGACTCCTAGCGGCCCTACAGATACGCAGTATTTT
d_gene: TRBD2
v_gene: TRBV11-2
j_gene: TRBJ2-3
abundance: few

CDR3aa: CASRDRGSSGYTF
CDR3nt: TGTGCCAGCAGAGACAGGGGATCGAGTGGCTACACCTTC
d_gene: TRBD1
v_gene: TRBV2
j_gene: TRBJ1-2
abundance: -

CDR3aa: CASSPWYRANTEAFF
CDR3nt: TGTGCCAGCAGCCCCTGGTACAGGGCGAACACTGAAGCTTTCTTT
d_gene: -
v_gene: TRBV5-5
j_gene: TRBJ1-1
abundance: -

CDR3aa: CASSILALPNTGELFF
CDR3nt: TGTGCCAGTAGTATTTTAGCCTTACCCAACACCGGGGAGCTGTTTTTT
d_gene: -
v_gene: TRBV19
j_gene: TRBJ2-2
abundance: -

CDR3aa: CASSYQPLNTGELFF
CDR3nt: TGTGCCAGCAGTTACCAACCTCTAAACACCGGGGAGCTGTTTTTT
d_gene: -
v_gene: TRBV6-5
j_gene: TRBJ2-2
abundance: -

CDR3aa: CAWSPLTGVEKLFF
CDR3nt: TGTGCCTGGAGTCCCCTAACAGGGGTTGAAAAACTGTTTTTT
d_gene: TRBD1
v_gene: TRBV30
j_gene: TRBJ1-4
abundance: -

CDR3aa: CASSIQGRNTEAFF
CDR3nt: TGTGCCAGCAGCATACAGGGGCGAAACACTGAAGCTTTCTTT
d_gene: TRBD1
v_gene: TRBV7-2
j_gene: TRBJ1-1
abundance: -

CDR3aa: CASSQGKGANYGYTF
CDR3nt: TGTGCCAGCAGCCAAGGGAAGGGGGCGAACTATGGCTACACCTTC
d_gene: TRBD1
v_gene: TRBV4-2
j_gene: TRBJ1-2
abundance: few

CDR3aa: CASSQWPGHEETQYF
CDR3nt: TGTGCCAGCAGCCAATGGCCGGGACATGAAGAGACCCAGTACTTC
d_gene: -
v_gene: TRBV3-1/TRBV3-2
j_gene: TRBJ2-5
abundance: -

CDR3aa: CASSPRQGSYEQYF
CDR3nt: TGTGCCAGCTCACCGAGACAGGGATCCTACGAGCAGTACTTC
d_gene: TRBD1
v_gene: TRBV18
j_gene: TRBJ2-7
abundance: -

CDR3aa: CASSLETSGEETQYF
CDR3nt: TGCGCCAGCAGCTTGGAGACTAGCGGGGAAGAGACCCAGTACTTC
d_gene: TRBD2
v_gene: TRBV5-1
j_gene: TRBJ2-5
abundance: -

CDR3aa: CASGLDRVENTIYF
CDR3nt: TGTGCTAGTGGCCTAGACAGGGTCGAAAACACCATATATTTT
d_gene: TRBD1
v_gene: TRBV12-5
j_gene: TRBJ1-3
abundance: -

CDR3aa: CATGVAGVNYEQYF
CDR3nt: TGTGCCACTGGGGTCGCAGGGGTCAACTACGAGCAGTACTTC
d_gene: -
v_gene: TRBV6-5
j_gene: TRBJ2-7
abundance: -

CDR3aa: CASSHSGTAGNTIYF
CDR3nt: TGTGCCAGCAGTCATTCAGGGACAGCTGGAAACACCATATATTTT
d_gene: TRBD1
v_gene: TRBV6-5
j_gene: TRBJ1-3
abundance: -

CDR3aa: CASSYSTANTDTQYF
CDR3nt: TGTGCCAGCAGTTACTCGACAGCCAACACAGATACGCAGTATTTT
d_gene: -
v_gene: TRBV6-2/TRBV6-3
j_gene: TRBJ2-3
abundance: few

CDR3aa: CASSYSLQPTYNEQFF
CDR3nt: TGTGCCAGCAGTTACTCGTTACAGCCGACCTACAATGAGCAGTTCTTC
d_gene: -
v_gene: TRBV6-5
j_gene: TRBJ2-1
abundance: -

CDR3aa: CASSIDVAGGPRGGYQYQETQYF
CDR3nt: TGTGCCAGTAGTATAGATGTAGCGGGGGGGCCGAGGGGTGGATACCAGTACCAAGAGACCCAGTACTTC
d_gene: TRBD2
v_gene: TRBV19
j_gene: TRBJ2-5
abundance: -

CDR3aa: CASSINLAGQGEQFF
CDR3nt: TGTGCCAGCAGTATCAATCTAGCGGGGCAGGGTGAGCAGTTCTTC
d_gene: TRBD2
v_gene: TRBV2
j_gene: TRBJ2-1
abundance: -

CDR3aa: CASSNTGTQETQYF
CDR3nt: TGTGCCAGCTCGAACACAGGGACCCAAGAGACCCAGTACTTC
d_gene: -
v_gene: TRBV18
j_gene: TRBJ2-5
abundance: -

CDR3aa: CASSRDRVNYGYTF
CDR3nt: TGTGCCAGCAGCCGGGACAGGGTTAACTATGGCTACACCTTC
d_gene: TRBD1
v_gene: TRBV5-6
j_gene: TRBJ1-2
abundance: -

CDR3aa: CASSFGQGDEQYF
CDR3nt: TGCGCCAGCAGCTTTGGACAGGGGGACGAGCAGTACTTC
d_gene: TRBD1
v_gene: TRBV5-1
j_gene: TRBJ2-7
abundance: -

CDR3aa: CASTRTRPTGELFF
CDR3nt: TGTGCCAGCACTCGGACTAGACCGACCGGGGAGCTGTTTTTT
d_gene: TRBD2
v_gene: TRBV6-5
j_gene: TRBJ2-2
abundance: -

CDR3aa: CASRSPAGSTEAFF
CDR3nt: TGTGCCAGCAGGTCCCCGGCGGGCAGCACTGAAGCTTTCTTT
d_gene: -
v_gene: TRBV27
j_gene: TRBJ1-1
abundance: -

CDR3aa: CASSVVGGYGELFF
CDR3nt: TGTGCCAGCAGCGTAGTGGGGGGGTACGGGGAGCTGTTTTTT
d_gene: TRBD2
v_gene: TRBV9
j_gene: TRBJ2-2
abundance: -

CDR3aa: CASSQWEGDTEAFF
CDR3nt: TGCGCCAGCAGCCAATGGGAGGGAGACACTGAAGCTTTCTTT
d_gene: -
v_gene: TRBV4-1
j_gene: TRBJ1-1
abundance: -

CDR3aa: CATTLNNEQFF
CDR3nt: TGTGCCACCACCCTAAACAATGAGCAGTTCTTC
d_gene: -
v_gene: TRBV24-1
j_gene: TRBJ2-1
abundance: -

CDR3aa: CASSLVASGSLLETQYF
CDR3nt: TGTGCCAGCAGCTTAGTGGCTAGCGGGAGTCTCTTAGAGACCCAGTACTTC
d_gene: TRBD2
v_gene: TRBV7-6
j_gene: TRBJ2-5
abundance: -

CDR3aa: CSVDSTSNTEAFF
CDR3nt: TGCAGCGTTGATAGCACCTCGAACACTGAAGCTTTCTTT
d_gene: -
v_gene: TRBV29-1
j_gene: TRBJ1-1
abundance: once